Reported below is one T cell receptor beta chain. Its target is not known. The data belong to a study of monozygotic twins with inflammatory bowel disease. Study-wide results and caveats: Comparison of concordant versus discordant twins revealed no difference in repertoire similarity, possibly due to limited power.

The V gene's germline CDR1 is SGDLS and CDR2 YYNGEE. The CDR3 loop spans 14 amino acids. TCRdb reprocessed the 5' RACE reads and stores each CDR3 protein as one record, lacking DNA. The data include more than 120,000 distinct CDR3 sequences; the top ten clones carry 2% to 3%. The receptor's source is a human donor with ulcerative colitis or Crohn's disease, or a healthy co-twin of an affected twin (not recorded which). The chain uses TRBV9 and TRBJ2-5; TCRdb's D gene call, TRBD1, goes unchecked for lack of DNA. Sequencing was carried out using blood. The CDR3 spells CASGDKTGGETQYF.